Below, 18 T cell receptor beta chains from the same sample are listed, as sequenced in a study of T-cell reconstitution after alpha-beta-depleted transplantation in children. Researchers prepared the TCRbeta library using unique molecular identifiers, the study reports. Each CDR3 protein is one row after TCRdb ran MiXCR on the PCR reads. This table holds approximately 350,000 distinct CDR3 sequences, 10% found once. The sequencing here drew on PBMCs from the stem cell graft donor, taken from the stem cell graft. These receptor sequences come from a human donor who donated a stem cell graft to a child with acute lymphoblastic leukemia.

This rearrangement joins TRBV7-6 to TRBJ1-4; unclear D gene. This CDR3 comprises 15 residues. V lost 5 bases and J lost 6, with 16 bases in between. In germline, CDR1 is SGHVS, CDR2 FNYEAQ. The CDR3 loop is CASSPGSARDEKLFF. CDR3 coding DNA: TGTGCCAGCAGCCCGGGGTCAGCAAGGGATGAAAAACTGTTTTTT.

This clonotype has a handful of counts. The chain recombines TRBV12-3 or TRBV12-4 with TRBJ2-3, with TRBD2 matching over 10 bases. The CDR3 consists of 16 residues. The junction had 9 bases not matched to a gene; V was cut back by 7 bases and J by 2 bases. Here the CDR3 DNA reads TGTGCCAGCACCCCTGGACTAGCGGATTACACAGATACGCAGTATTTT. Translation gives CASTPGLADYTDTQYF.

This clonotype was observed once. Its ends do not fully match the called genes, so a read error is possible. The chain recombines TRBV6-1 with TRBJ1-3, with D hard to call. The V gene's germline CDR1 is MNHNS and CDR2 SASEGT. The CDR3 is made up of 15 amino acids. The CDR3 DNA follows: TGTACCAGCAGCTGGGAATGGGACTCTGGAAACACCATATATTTT. Amino acids: CTSSWEWDSGNTIYF.

The V gene is TRBV11-2, the J gene TRBJ2-1; TRBD1 is a possible D gene (5 bases). This CDR3 spans 18 amino acids. Germline-derived CDR1 and CDR2 are SGHAT and FQNNGV. The ends were cut back, 2 bases at V and 0 bases at J, with 17 bases in the middle. The CDR3 nucleotides read TGTGCCAGCAGCTTAACTTCAGGGATCCCCTTCTCCTACAATGAGCAGTTCTTC. Translating it yields CASSLTSGIPFSYNEQFF.

This clonotype was found a few times. The chain links TRBV27 to TRBJ2-7; tentatively, D is TRBD2 (5 bases). V was shortened by 4 bases and J by 2 bases, with 9 bases between the two germline ends. This CDR3 is built from 13 residues. Germline CDR1 MNHEY, CDR2 SMNVEV (reference sequence). The CDR3 loop reads CASSSRATYEQYF. The CDR3 DNA sequence: TGTGCCAGCAGTTCGCGGGCCACCTACGAGCAGTACTTC.

The genes are TRBV27 and TRBJ2-3, with 10 bases lining up with TRBD2. V shed 6 bases, J shed 7 bases, and the junction held 10 bases outside the gene matches. The CDR3 sequence is 15 residues long. The germline gives CDR1 MNHEY, CDR2 SMNVEV (reference sequence). CDR3 nucleotides: TGTGCCAGCAGCCGACTAGCGGGCACTGCCCATACGCAGTATTTT. Translating gives CASSRLAGTAHTQYF.

This clonotype was picked up many times. The rearrangement links TRBV6-2 or TRBV6-3 to TRBJ2-1; 13 nucleotides match TRBD2. V dropped 4 bases and J dropped 7; count of bases not matched to a gene: 1. This CDR3 contains 14 residues. Germline V gives CDR1 MNHEY, CDR2 SVGEGT. The CDR3 sequence is CASSWTSGRNEQFF. In DNA, the CDR3 is TGTGCCAGCAGTTGGACTAGCGGGAGAAATGAGCAGTTCTTC.

This clonotype was picked up a small number of times. The chain has TRBV10-3 and TRBJ2-1; 8 bases are shared with TRBD2. V lost 8 bases and J lost 7; bases outside the gene matches: 10. The germline CDR1 and CDR2 sequences are ENHRY and SYGVKD. The CDR3 totals 14 residues. CDR3 loop: CAIVREGAANEQFF. CDR3 bases: TGTGCCATCGTACGGGAGGGCGCAGCGAATGAGCAGTTCTTC.

This clonotype came up many times. The chain links TRBV9 to TRBJ2-7; TRBD2 agrees at 8 bases. From germline, CDR1 is SGDLS and CDR2 YYNGEE. This CDR3 has 16 residues. Trimming cost V 4 bases and J 2 bases; bases outside gene matches: 11. This CDR3 is CASSPYMGLGPYEQYF. Here the CDR3 DNA reads TGTGCCAGCAGCCCTTATATGGGACTAGGCCCCTACGAGCAGTACTTC.

This clonotype was counted a few times. The chain uses TRBV20-1 and TRBJ1-2; no definite D call. V lost 3 bases and J 0 bases, leaving 17 bases between the germline ends. The CDR3 has 16 amino acids. Germline loops: CDR1 DFQATT, CDR2 SNEGSKA (reference sequence). CDR3 region: CSARPRDPLPNYGYTF. In nucleotides, the CDR3 is TGCAGTGCTAGGCCGCGGGATCCCCTTCCTAACTATGGCTACACCTTC.

This clonotype appeared a few times. CDR3 nucleotide sequence: TGTGCCAGCAGCTTAGGGGCTAGCAGCAGATACAATGAGCAGTTCTTC. Translation: CASSLGASSRYNEQFF. The chain has TRBV7-2 and TRBJ2-1; D might be TRBD2 (5 bases). V shed 1 base and J shed 4 bases, with 14 bases lying between them. The V gene's germline CDR1 is SGHTA and CDR2 FQGNSA. The CDR3 extends over 16 amino acids.

This clonotype occurred a few times. V gene TRBV20-1 combines with J gene TRBJ1-1; TRBD1 matches 7 bases. CDR3 length: 14 amino acids. With 6 bases clipped from V and 3 bases from J, the junction kept 10 bases outside the gene matches. Germline V lookup: CDR1 DFQATT, CDR2 SNEGSKA (reference sequence). The chain's CDR3 is CSARKGAVDTEAFF. CDR3 DNA sequence: TGCAGTGCCCGGAAGGGGGCGGTGGACACTGAAGCTTTCTTT.

This clonotype was seen a handful of times. The chain employs TRBV5-1 and TRBJ2-7; perhaps TRBD1 as D (6 bases). V gave up 3 bases and J gave up 3 bases, with 13 bases separating them. The length of the CDR3 is 14 residues. Germline CDR1 and CDR2: SGHRS and YFSETQ. CDR3 amino acids: CASSSGTPNYEQYF. CDR3 DNA sequence: TGCGCCAGCAGCTCCGGGACACCAAACTACGAGCAGTACTTC.

The chain combines TRBV6-1 with TRBJ2-3; D is possibly TRBD1 (5 bases). The CDR3 is 14 residues long. V lost 3 bases to trimming and J lost 2 bases, with 9 bases between them. Germline CDR1 MNHNS, CDR2 SASEGT. CDR3 sequence reads: CASSDRANTDTQYF. CDR3 coding DNA: TGTGCCAGCAGTGACAGGGCAAACACAGATACGCAGTATTTT.

This clonotype was observed many times. V usage is TRBV7-8 and J usage is TRBJ1-2; D ambiguous. Germline assignment: CDR1 SGHVS and CDR2 FQNEAQ. The V end was cut by 0 bases, the J end by 8 bases, with 13 bases between. The CDR3 has 14 amino acids. The CDR3 here is CASSLALGGKGYTF. The CDR3 DNA reads as TGTGCCAGCAGCTTAGCCCTTGGCGGGAAAGGCTACACCTTC.

Many counts were recorded for this clonotype. The chain is built from TRBV7-9 and TRBJ2-3, with TRBD1 as a possible D gene (5 bases). The ends were cut back, 3 bases at V and 5 bases at J, with 15 bases in the middle. CDR3 length: 15 residues. In germline, CDR1 is SEHNR, CDR2 FQNEAQ (reference sequence). DNA for the CDR3: TGTGCCAGCAGCTTCAGGGTTGGCCAGCAAGATACGCAGTATTTT. Amino acids: CASSFRVGQQDTQYF.

The sample holds many counts of this clonotype. CDR3 region: CSASTLDRGSYNEQFF. DNA for the CDR3: TGCAGTGCTAGCACCCTGGACAGGGGGTCCTACAATGAGCAGTTCTTC. This rearrangement joins TRBV20-1 to TRBJ2-1; 10 nucleotides align to TRBD1. Trimming removed 3 bases from V and 1 base from J; junction bases left unmatched: 6. This CDR3 comprises 16 residues. Germline loops: CDR1 DFQATT, CDR2 SNEGSKA (reference sequence).

This clonotype has a handful of counts. The CDR3 nucleotides are TGTGCCAGCAGCTCGGTCGGCCAGGGGAGAAACACCATATATTTT. This translates into CASSSVGQGRNTIYF. This chain connects TRBV7-9 to TRBJ1-3, with D possibly matching TRBD1 (6 bases). V lost 4 bases to trimming and J lost 5 bases, with 15 bases between them. The CDR3 spans 15 residues. CDR1 is SEHNR, CDR2 FQNEAQ, per germline (reference sequence).